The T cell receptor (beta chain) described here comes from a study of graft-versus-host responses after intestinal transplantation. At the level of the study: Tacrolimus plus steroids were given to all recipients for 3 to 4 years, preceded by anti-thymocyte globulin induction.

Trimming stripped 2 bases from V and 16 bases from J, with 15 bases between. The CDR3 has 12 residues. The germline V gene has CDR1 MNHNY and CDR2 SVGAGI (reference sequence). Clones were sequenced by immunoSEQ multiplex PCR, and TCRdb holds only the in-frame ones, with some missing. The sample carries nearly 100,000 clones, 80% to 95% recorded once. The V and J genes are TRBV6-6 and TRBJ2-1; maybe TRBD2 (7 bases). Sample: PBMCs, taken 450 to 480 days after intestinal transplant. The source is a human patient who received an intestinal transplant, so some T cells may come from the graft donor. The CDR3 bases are TGTGCCAGCAGTTACGACGGGGGGCCCCTCTTCTTC. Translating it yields CASSYDGGPLFF.